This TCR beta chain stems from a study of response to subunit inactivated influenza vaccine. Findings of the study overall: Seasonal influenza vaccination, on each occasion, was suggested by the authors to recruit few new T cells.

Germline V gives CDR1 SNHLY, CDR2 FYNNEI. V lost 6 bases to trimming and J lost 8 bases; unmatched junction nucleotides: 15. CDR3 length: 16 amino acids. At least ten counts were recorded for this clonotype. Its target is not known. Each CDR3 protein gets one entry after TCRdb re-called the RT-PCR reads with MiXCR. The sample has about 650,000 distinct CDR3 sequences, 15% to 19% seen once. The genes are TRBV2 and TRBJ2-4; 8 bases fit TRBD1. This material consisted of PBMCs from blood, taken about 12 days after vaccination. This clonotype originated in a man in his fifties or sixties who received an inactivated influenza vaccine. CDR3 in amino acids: CASSTGQGGISDIQYF. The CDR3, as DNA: TGTGCCAGCAGCACCGGACAGGGAGGAATTTCGGACATTCAGTACTTC. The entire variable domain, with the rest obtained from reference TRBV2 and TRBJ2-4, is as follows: EPEVTQTPSHQVTQMGQEVILRCVPISNHLYFYWYRQILGQKVEFLVSFYNNEISEKSEIFDDQFSVERPDGSNFTLKIRSTKLEDSAMYFCASSTGQGGISDIQYFGAGTRLSVL.